The clone carrying this T cell receptor beta chain has only one observation. Antigen specificity is unknown. Profiled with immunoSEQ multiplex PCR; TCRdb holds only in-frame clones, not every one. Of over a million clones listed, more than 75% are singletons. These data come from a study of shared clonotypes between healthy human individuals. Study observations and caveats: Naive CD4 clonotype sharing across four donors was 4% to 5%. Larger estimated richness was generally seen in naive subsets than in memory subsets.

Looked up from germline, CDR1 is MGHRA and CDR2 is YSYEKL. The V and J ends lost 3 bases and 5 bases, in that order; junction bases with no gene match: 9. There are 15 residues in the CDR3. Sequences were obtained from memory CD4+ T cells from PBMCs. The subset was: CD45RA-negative fraction. This chain uses TRBV4-1 with TRBJ2-5; 7 positions agree with TRBD2. This TCR came from a man in his late teens or twenties in good health. Some clones in this sample may be carry-over from other donors' samples. The CDR3 region has the DNA TGCGCCAGCAGCCAGGCCTCGACTAGCCTGGAGACCCAGTACTTC. The encoded protein is CASSQASTSLETQYF.